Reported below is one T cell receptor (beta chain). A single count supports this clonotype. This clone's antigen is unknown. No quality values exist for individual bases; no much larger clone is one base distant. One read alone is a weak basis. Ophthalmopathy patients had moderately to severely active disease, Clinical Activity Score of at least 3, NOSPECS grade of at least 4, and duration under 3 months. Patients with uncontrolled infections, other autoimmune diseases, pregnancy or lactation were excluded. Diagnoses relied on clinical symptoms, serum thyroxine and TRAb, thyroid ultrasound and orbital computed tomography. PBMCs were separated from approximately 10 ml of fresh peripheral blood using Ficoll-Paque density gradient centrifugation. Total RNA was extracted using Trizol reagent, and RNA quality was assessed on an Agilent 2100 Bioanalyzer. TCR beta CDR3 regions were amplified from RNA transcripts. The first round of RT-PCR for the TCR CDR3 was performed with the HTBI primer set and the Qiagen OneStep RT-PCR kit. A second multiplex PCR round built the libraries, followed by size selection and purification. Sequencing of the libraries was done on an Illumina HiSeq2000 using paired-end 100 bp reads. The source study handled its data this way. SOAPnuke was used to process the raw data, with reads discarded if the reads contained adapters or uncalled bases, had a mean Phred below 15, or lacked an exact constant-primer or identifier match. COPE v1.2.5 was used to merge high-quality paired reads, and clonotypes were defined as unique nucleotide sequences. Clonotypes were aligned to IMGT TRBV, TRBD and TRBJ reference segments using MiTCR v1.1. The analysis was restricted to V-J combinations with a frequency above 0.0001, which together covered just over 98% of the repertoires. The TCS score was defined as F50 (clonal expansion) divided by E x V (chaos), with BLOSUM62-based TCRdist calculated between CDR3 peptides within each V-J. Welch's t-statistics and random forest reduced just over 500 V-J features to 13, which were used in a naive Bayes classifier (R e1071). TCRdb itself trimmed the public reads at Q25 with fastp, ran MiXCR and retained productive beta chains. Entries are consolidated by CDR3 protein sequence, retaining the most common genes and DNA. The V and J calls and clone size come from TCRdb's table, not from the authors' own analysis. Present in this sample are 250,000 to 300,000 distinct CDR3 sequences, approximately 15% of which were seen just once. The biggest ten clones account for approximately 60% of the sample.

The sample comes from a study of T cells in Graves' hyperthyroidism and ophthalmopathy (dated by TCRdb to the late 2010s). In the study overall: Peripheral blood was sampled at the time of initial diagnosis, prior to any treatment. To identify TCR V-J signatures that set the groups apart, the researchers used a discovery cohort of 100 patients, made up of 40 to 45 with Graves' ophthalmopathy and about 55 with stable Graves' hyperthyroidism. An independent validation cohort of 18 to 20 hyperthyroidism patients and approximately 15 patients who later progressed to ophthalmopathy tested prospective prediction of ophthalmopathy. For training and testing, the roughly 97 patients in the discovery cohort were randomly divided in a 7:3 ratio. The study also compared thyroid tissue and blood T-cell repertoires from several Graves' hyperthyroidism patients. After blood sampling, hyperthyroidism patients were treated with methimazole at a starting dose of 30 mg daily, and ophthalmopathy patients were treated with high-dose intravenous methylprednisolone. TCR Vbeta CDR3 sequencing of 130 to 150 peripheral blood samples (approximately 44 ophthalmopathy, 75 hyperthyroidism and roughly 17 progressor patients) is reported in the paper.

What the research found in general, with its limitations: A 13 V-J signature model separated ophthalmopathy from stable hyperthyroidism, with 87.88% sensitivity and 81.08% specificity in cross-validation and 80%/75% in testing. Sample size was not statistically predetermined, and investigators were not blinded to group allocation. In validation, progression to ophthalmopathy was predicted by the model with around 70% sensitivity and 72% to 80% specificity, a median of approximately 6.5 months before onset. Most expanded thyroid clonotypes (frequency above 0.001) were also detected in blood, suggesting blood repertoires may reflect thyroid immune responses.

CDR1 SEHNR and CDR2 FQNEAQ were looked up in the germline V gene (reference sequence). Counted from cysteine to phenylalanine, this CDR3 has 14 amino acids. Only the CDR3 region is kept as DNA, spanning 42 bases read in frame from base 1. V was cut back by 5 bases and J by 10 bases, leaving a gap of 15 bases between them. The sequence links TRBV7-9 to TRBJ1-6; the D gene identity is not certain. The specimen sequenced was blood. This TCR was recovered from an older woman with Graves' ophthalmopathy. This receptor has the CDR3 CASSPGPAGSPLHF. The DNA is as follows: TGTGCCAGCAGCCCAGGACCAGCCGGGTCACCCCTCCACTTT. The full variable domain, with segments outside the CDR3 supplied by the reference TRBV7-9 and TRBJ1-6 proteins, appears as DTGVSQNPRHKITKRGQNVTFRCDPISEHNRLYWYRQTLGQGPEFLTYFQNEAQLEKSRLLSDRFSAERPKGSFSTLEIQRTEQGDSAMYLCASSPGPAGSPLHFGNGTRLTVT.